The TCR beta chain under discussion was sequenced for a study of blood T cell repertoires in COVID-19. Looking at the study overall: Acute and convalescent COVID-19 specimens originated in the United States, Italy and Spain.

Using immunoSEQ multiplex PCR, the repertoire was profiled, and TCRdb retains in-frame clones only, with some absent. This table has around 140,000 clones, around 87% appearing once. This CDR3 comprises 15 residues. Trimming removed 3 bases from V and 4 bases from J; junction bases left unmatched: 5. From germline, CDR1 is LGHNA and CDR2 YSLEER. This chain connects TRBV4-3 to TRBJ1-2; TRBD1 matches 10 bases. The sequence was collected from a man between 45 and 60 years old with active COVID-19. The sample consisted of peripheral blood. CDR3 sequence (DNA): TGCGCCAGCAGCCACCAAGGACAGGGGGTCTATGGCTACACCTTC. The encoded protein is CASSHQGQGVYGYTF.